The rows below give T cell receptor beta chains drawn from one sample of a study of T cells after yellow fever vaccination. Each CDR3 protein gets one entry after TCRdb re-called the 5' RACE reads with MiXCR. This table holds 150,000 or so distinct CDR3 sequences, 6.6% found once. The sequencing here drew on CD4+ T cells sorted from PBMCs, taken 10 days after the yellow fever booster vaccination. These receptors were collected from a man aged 25 to 40 who received the YFV17D yellow fever vaccine. The CDR3 runs from the conserved cysteine through the conserved F or W. The D gene is left open where the match is weak. Expanded clones get a size class; other rows say once, few or many, or leave the size out.

d_gene	j_gene	len	v_gene	abundance	CDR3nt	CDR3aa
TRBD1	TRBJ2-1	16	TRBV27	many	TGTGCCAGGGGAGGCTGGGGGACAGGGTTCTACAATGAGCAGTTCTTC	CARGGWGTGFYNEQFF
.	TRBJ2-3	16	TRBV12-3/TRBV12-4	many	TGTGCCAGCAGCCCGTCGCGGAGACTTAACACAGATACGCAGTATTTT	CASSPSRRLNTDTQYF
.	TRBJ2-5	12	TRBV5-4	.	TGTGCCTCCGGTGGGGCCGGAGAGACCCAGTACTTC	CASGGAGETQYF
TRBD1	TRBJ2-3	17	TRBV9	many	TGTGCCAGCAGCGTCGGATACCGGGACAGAAGAACAGATACGCAGTATTTT	CASSVGYRDRRTDTQYF
.	TRBJ2-6	14	TRBV20-1	many	TGCAGTGCTAGTCGGGGGCCTGGGGCCAACGTCCTGACTTTC	CSASRGPGANVLTF
.	TRBJ2-3	13	TRBV7-3	.	TGTGCCAGCAGCCAAAGACCCACAGATACGCAGTATTTT	CASSQRPTDTQYF
.	TRBJ2-7	14	TRBV19	many	TGTGCCAGTAGTACCCTGGACAGAACCTACGAGCAGTACTTC	CASSTLDRTYEQYF
.	TRBJ2-3	13	TRBV7-2	few	TGTGCCAGCAGCTTAGCGAAGATAGATACGCAGTATTTT	CASSLAKIDTQYF
.	TRBJ2-4	13	TRBV10-2	many	TGCGCCAGCAGTGAAAAAGGGGCAAACATTCAGTACTTC	CASSEKGANIQYF
TRBD2	TRBJ2-1	16	TRBV4-3	many	TGCGCCAGCAGCCCCGAAGCGGGAAGGTCCTACAATGAGCAGTTCTTC	CASSPEAGRSYNEQFF
.	TRBJ2-7	12	TRBV12-3/TRBV12-4	many	TGTGCCAGCAGTCGAGACTCCTACGAGCAGTACTTC	CASSRDSYEQYF
.	TRBJ1-3	12	TRBV20-1	few	TGCAGTGCTCCAACGGCTGGAAACACCATATATTTT	CSAPTAGNTIYF
TRBD1	TRBJ2-1	13	TRBV19	many	TGTGCCAGTAGACAGGGGGCTGGCAATGAGCAGTTCTTC	CASRQGAGNEQFF
TRBD1	TRBJ1-5	15	TRBV7-2	few	TGTGCCAGCAGCTTACGCAGGGGGTACAATCAGCCCCAGCATTTT	CASSLRRGYNQPQHF
TRBD1	TRBJ2-7	15	TRBV28	few	TGTGCCAGCAGTCCCTGGACAGGGTCGACCTACGAGCAGTACTTC	CASSPWTGSTYEQYF
.	TRBJ2-5	13	TRBV2	few	TGTGCCAGCAAGCGGGACAACCCTGCCTCCCAGTACTTC	CASKRDNPASQYF
.	TRBJ2-5	13	TRBV15	many	TGTGCCACCAGCAATCGGGTTGAAGAGACCCAGTACTTC	CATSNRVEETQYF
.	TRBJ1-5	15	TRBV6-5	many	TGTGCCAGCAGTTCTTTTTCGACAGGCAATCAGCCCCAGCATTTT	CASSSFSTGNQPQHF
.	TRBJ2-1	12	TRBV2	many	TGTGCCAGCAGTCACAGGGTCGGCGAGCAGTTCTTC	CASSHRVGEQFF
.	TRBJ2-2	16	TRBV13	many	TGTGCCAGCAGCTTAGGCGCCGGGACGCTAGTACGGGAGCTGTTTTTT	CASSLGAGTLVRELFF
.	TRBJ2-2	14	TRBV5-1	many	TGCGCCAGCAGCCCGGAGTTACCTACCGGGGAGCTGTTTTTT	CASSPELPTGELFF
.	TRBJ1-1	14	TRBV11-3	.	TGTGCCAGCAGCTTAGACGGGACGGGCGAGGGAGCTTTCTTT	CASSLDGTGEGAFF
.	TRBJ1-1	14	TRBV15	many	TGTGCCACCAGCAGGGCAGGGAGTAACACTGAAGCTTTCTTT	CATSRAGSNTEAFF
.	TRBJ2-7	13	TRBV7-8	few	TGTGCCAGCAGCTCGAAGCCCGGAATTGAGCAGTACTTC	CASSSKPGIEQYF
.	TRBJ1-3	14	TRBV7-2	many	TGTGCCAGCAGCCCCCAAACCTCTGGAAACACCATATATTTT	CASSPQTSGNTIYF
TRBD2	TRBJ2-1	13	TRBV7-2	many	TGTGCCAGCACTCTAGCGGCCTACAATGAGCAGTTCTTC	CASTLAAYNEQFF
.	TRBJ1-2	13	TRBV7-9	few	TGTGCCAGCAGCGAAAGACCGACAGCGAGCTACACCTTC	CASSERPTASYTF
.	TRBJ1-5	14	TRBV6-2/TRBV6-3	many	TGTGCCAGCAGTTACTTGGCGCTCAATCAGCCCCAGCATTTT	CASSYLALNQPQHF
.	TRBJ1-2	14	TRBV6-1	many	TGTGCCAGCAGGGCCCGCCCGGGTGCGAATGGCTACACCTTC	CASRARPGANGYTF
.	TRBJ2-2	15	TRBV12-3/TRBV12-4	few	TGTGCCAGCATCTTTGGGCTAGTTGGCGCCGGGGAGCTGTTTTTT	CASIFGLVGAGELFF
.	TRBJ1-2	16	TRBV4-3	few	TGCGCCAGCAGCCAACACCTAGGGACGGCTAACTATGGCTACACCTTC	CASSQHLGTANYGYTF
.	TRBJ2-3	16	TRBV6-5	many	TGTGCCAGCAGTTACTTGTGGCGGGGTCGGACCCATACGGTGTATTTT	CASSYLWRGRTHTVYF
TRBD1	TRBJ2-3	15	TRBV25-1	.	TGTGCCAGAAGAGGCGGACAGGGAAGCACAGATACGCAGTATTTT	CARRGGQGSTDTQYF
TRBD2	TRBJ2-2	16	TRBV7-3	.	TGTGCCAGCAGCTTAACCAGCGGGGCGAACACCGGGGAGCTGTTTTTT	CASSLTSGANTGELFF
.	TRBJ2-7	13	TRBV6-5	many	TGTGCCAGCAGACCAGGGTGGGTTTACGAGCAGTACTTC	CASRPGWVYEQYF
TRBD1	TRBJ2-4	15	TRBV20-1	many	TGCAGTGCTAGAGAAAAGGGACAGCCCCCGAACATTCAGTACTTC	CSAREKGQPPNIQYF
.	TRBJ2-7	14	TRBV5-8	many	TGTGCCAGCAGCCTTATGGGATTGGGCTACGAGCAGTACTTC	CASSLMGLGYEQYF
TRBD2	TRBJ2-7	15	TRBV6-2/TRBV6-3	many	TGTGCCAGCAGTCCTCGCGCGCGGGAGTGGTACGAGCAGTACTTC	CASSPRAREWYEQYF
.	TRBJ2-2	14	TRBV10-3	many	TGTGCCATCCAGTTGATAGCGAACACCGGGGAGCTGTTTTTT	CAIQLIANTGELFF
TRBD1	TRBJ2-7	13	TRBV7-2	many	TGTGCCAGCAGCTTCCGGGACAGCTACGAGCAGTACTTC	CASSFRDSYEQYF
.	TRBJ2-2	17	TRBV20-1	few	TGCAGTGCTAGAGATCTGTTGGGGGGAGCGAACACCGGGGAGCTGTTTTTT	CSARDLLGGANTGELFF
.	TRBJ2-3	14	TRBV25-1	many	TGTGCCAGCAGTCCAGCGGGCAGCACAGATACGCAGTATTTT	CASSPAGSTDTQYF
.	TRBJ2-3	20	TRBV20-1	few	TGCAGTGCTCCACCGCACAGGGGTTTCGTGGCGCTAGCGGACACAGATACGCAGTATTTT	CSAPPHRGFVALADTDTQYF
.	TRBJ1-1	15	TRBV5-1	many	TGCGCCAGCAGCTTGGTGGGCAGCGGGAACACTGAAGCTTTCTTT	CASSLVGSGNTEAFF
TRBD2	TRBJ2-7	14	TRBV12-3/TRBV12-4	few	TGTGCCAGCACCCTAGCGGGAGGGCCCTACGAGCAGTACTTC	CASTLAGGPYEQYF
TRBD2	TRBJ2-2	15	TRBV28	many	TGTGCCAGCAGCAGACTAGCGGGAGCGTCCGGGGAGCTGTTTTTT	CASSRLAGASGELFF
TRBD2	TRBJ2-5	15	TRBV5-1	few	TGCGCCAGCTCTTTACAAGCGGGAGTGAGAGAGACCCAGTACTTC	CASSLQAGVRETQYF
TRBD2	TRBJ2-7	17	TRBV6-1	many	TGTGCCAGCACCGTAACTTTTACGACGGGAGGGTCCTACGAGCAGTACTTC	CASTVTFTTGGSYEQYF
TRBD2	TRBJ2-1	17	TRBV5-6	many	TGTGCCAGCAGCGCTCGTTTACTAGCGACTTCCTACAATGAGCAGTTCTTC	CASSARLLATSYNEQFF
TRBD2	TRBJ2-3	15	TRBV7-6	many	TGTGCCAGCAGCCTCGGGACTAGCGGGAGAGATACGCAGTATTTT	CASSLGTSGRDTQYF
TRBD1	TRBJ2-1	16	TRBV23-1	.	TGCGCCAGCAGTCCGGGCCGGGACAGGGAGCACAATGAGCAGTTCTTC	CASSPGRDREHNEQFF
.	TRBJ1-4	15	TRBV19	many	TGTGCCAGTAGTACGATTGGGTATTCCAATGAAAAACTGTTTTTT	CASSTIGYSNEKLFF
.	TRBJ1-5	13	TRBV7-2	.	TGTGCCAGCAGCCGCAACAATAATCAGCCCCAGCATTTT	CASSRNNNQPQHF
.	TRBJ2-3	13	TRBV6-1	many	TGTGCCAGCAGAGGACGTACAACAGATACGCAGTATTTT	CASRGRTTDTQYF
TRBD1	TRBJ2-3	15	TRBV7-2	few	TGTGCCAGCAGCTTATGGGACAGTGCAACAGATACGCAGTATTTT	CASSLWDSATDTQYF